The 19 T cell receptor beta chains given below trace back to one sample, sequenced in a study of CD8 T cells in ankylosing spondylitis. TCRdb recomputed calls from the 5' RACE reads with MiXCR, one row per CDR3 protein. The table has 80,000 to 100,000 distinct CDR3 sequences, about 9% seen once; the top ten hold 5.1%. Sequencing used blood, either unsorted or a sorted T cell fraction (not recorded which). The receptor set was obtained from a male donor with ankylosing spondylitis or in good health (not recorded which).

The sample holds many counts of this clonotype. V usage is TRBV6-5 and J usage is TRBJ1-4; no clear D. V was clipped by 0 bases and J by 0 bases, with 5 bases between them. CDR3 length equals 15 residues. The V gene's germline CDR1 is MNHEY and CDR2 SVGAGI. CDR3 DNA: TGTGCCAGCAGTTACTCGACCGCAACTAATGAAAAACTGTTTTTT. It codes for CASSYSTATNEKLFF.

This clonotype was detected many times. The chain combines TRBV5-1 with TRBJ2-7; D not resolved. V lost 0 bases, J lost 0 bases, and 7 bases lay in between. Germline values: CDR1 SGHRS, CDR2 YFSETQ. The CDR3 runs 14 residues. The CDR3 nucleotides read TGCGCCAGCAGCTTGGTTGTCGGCTCCTACGAGCAGTACTTC. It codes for CASSLVVGSYEQYF. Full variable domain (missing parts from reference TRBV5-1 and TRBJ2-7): KAGVTQTPRYLIKTRGQQVTLSCSPISGHRSVSWYQQTPGQGLQFLFEYFSETQRNKGNFPGRFSGRQFSNSRSEMNVSTLELGDSALYLCASSLVVGSYEQYFGPGTRLTVT.

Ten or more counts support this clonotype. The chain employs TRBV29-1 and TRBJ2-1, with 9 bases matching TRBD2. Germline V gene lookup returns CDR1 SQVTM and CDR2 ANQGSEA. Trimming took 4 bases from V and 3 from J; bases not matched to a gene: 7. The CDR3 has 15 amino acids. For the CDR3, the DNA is TGCAGCGTTGGTAAGGGACTAGCCTACTACAATGAGCAGTTCTTC. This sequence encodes CSVGKGLAYYNEQFF.

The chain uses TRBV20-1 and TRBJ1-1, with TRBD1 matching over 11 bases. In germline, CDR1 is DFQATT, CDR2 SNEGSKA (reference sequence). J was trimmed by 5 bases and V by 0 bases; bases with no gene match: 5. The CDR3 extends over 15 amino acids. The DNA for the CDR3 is TGCAGTGCTAGAGATCCCGGACAGGGGGCTACTGAAGCTTTCTTT. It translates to CSARDPGQGATEAFF.

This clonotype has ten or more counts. CDR3 region: CASSLSSASQPQHF. The CDR3 DNA reads TGTGCCAGCAGCTTGTCTTCAGCTTCACAGCCCCAGCATTTT. The chain joins TRBV5-8 to TRBJ1-5; D call uncertain. Trimming stripped 1 base from V and 7 bases from J, with 12 bases between. The CDR3 totals 14 residues. Germline V gene lookup returns CDR1 SGHTS and CDR2 YDEGEE. Supplemented by reference TRBV5-8 and TRBJ1-5, the full variable domain reads EAGVTQSPTHLIKTRGQQATLRCSPISGHTSVYWYQQALGLGLQFLLWYDEGEERNRGNFPPRFSGRQFPNYSSELNVNALELEDSALYLCASSLSSASQPQHFGDGTRLSIL.

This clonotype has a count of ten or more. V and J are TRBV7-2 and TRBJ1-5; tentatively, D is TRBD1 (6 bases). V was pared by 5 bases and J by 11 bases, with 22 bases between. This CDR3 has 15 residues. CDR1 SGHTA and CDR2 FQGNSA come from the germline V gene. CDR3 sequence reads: CASSGRVGGAGAQHF. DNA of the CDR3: TGTGCCAGCAGCGGTAGGGTTGGGGGGGCCGGGGCCCAGCATTTT.

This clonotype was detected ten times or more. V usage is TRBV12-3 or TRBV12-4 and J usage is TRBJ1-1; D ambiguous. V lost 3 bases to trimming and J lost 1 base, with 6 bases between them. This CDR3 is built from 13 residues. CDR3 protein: CASSLAANTEAFF. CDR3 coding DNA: TGTGCCAGCAGTTTGGCAGCGAACACTGAAGCTTTCTTT.

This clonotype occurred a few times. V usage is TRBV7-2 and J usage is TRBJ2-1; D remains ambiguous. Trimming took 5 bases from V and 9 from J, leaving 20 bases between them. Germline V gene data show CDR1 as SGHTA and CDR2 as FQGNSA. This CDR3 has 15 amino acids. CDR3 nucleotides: TGTGCCAGCAGCCCTGATCACCCGGGTGTTGGTGAGCAGTTCTTC. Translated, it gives CASSPDHPGVGEQFF.

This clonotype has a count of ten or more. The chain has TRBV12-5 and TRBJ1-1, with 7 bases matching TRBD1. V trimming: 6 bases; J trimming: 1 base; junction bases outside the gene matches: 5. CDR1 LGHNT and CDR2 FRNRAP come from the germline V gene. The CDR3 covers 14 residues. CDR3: CASGSWDRNTEAFF. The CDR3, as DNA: TGTGCTAGTGGATCGTGGGACAGGAACACTGAAGCTTTCTTT.

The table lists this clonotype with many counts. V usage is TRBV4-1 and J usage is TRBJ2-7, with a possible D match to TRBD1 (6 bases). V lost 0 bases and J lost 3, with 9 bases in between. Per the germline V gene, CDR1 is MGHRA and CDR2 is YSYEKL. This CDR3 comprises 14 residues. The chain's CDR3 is CASSQDRGNYEQYF. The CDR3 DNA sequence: TGCGCCAGCAGCCAAGACAGGGGCAACTACGAGCAGTACTTC.

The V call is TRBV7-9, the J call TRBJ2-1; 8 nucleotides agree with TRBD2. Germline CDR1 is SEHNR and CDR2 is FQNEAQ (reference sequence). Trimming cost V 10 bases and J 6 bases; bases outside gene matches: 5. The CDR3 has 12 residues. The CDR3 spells CATGLVPNEQFF. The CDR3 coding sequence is TGTGCCACGGGACTAGTCCCCAATGAGCAGTTCTTC.

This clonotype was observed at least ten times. The CDR3 sequence is CASSADRGTRYEQYF. The CDR3 DNA reads TGTGCCAGCAGCGCGGACAGGGGAACCCGCTACGAGCAGTACTTC. The chain couples TRBV12-3 or TRBV12-4 to TRBJ2-7, with 9 positions matching TRBD1. The CDR3 length is 15 residues. The V and J ends lost 6 bases and 3 bases, in that order; junction bases with no gene match: 9.

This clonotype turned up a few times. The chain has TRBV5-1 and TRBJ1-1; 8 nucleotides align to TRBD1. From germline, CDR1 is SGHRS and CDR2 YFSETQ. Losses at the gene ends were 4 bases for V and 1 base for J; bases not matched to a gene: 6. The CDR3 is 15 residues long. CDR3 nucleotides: TGCGCCAGCAGCCTCACAGGGGGTGGGAACACTGAAGCTTTCTTT. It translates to CASSLTGGGNTEAFF. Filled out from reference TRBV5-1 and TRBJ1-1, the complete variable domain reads KAGVTQTPRYLIKTRGQQVTLSCSPISGHRSVSWYQQTPGQGLQFLFEYFSETQRNKGNFPGRFSGRQFSNSRSEMNVSTLELGDSALYLCASSLTGGGNTEAFFGQGTRLTVV.

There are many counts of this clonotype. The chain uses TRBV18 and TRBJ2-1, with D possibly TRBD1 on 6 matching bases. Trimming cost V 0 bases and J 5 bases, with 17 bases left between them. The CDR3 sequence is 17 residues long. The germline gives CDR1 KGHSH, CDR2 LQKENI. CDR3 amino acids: CASSPPPGRGDHNEQFF. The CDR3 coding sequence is TGTGCCAGCTCACCACCTCCGGGCAGGGGCGACCACAATGAGCAGTTCTTC. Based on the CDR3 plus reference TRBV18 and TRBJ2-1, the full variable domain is NAGVMQNPRHLVRRRGQEARLRCSPMKGHSHVYWYRQLPEEGLKFMVYLQKENIIDESGMPKERFSAEFPKEGPSILRIQQVVRGDSAAYFCASSPPPGRGDHNEQFFGPGTRLTVL.

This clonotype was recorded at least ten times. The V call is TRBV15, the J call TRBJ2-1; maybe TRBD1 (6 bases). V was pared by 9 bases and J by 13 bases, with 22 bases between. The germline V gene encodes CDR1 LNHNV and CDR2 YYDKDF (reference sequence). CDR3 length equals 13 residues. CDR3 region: CATAQGVVMKQFF. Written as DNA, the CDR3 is TGTGCCACGGCACAGGGCGTAGTAATGAAACAGTTCTTC.

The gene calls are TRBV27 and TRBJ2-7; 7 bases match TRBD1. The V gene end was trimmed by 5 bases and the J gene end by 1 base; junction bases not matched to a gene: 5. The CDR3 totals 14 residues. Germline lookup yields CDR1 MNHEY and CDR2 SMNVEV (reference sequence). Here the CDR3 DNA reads TGTGCCAGCAGTGCCCGGGGACAGTCCTACGAGCAGTACTTC. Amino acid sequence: CASSARGQSYEQYF.

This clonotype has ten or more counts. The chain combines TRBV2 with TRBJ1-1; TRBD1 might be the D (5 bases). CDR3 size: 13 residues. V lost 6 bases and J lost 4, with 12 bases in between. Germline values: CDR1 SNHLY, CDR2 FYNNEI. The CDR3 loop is CASRSTTATEAFF. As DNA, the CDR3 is TGTGCCAGCAGGAGCACGACAGCCACTGAAGCTTTCTTT.

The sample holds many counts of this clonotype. The CDR3 region has the DNA TGTGCCAGCAGCCAAGGTTCCGGGCCCTACAATGAGCAGTTCTTC. Its protein is CASSQGSGPYNEQFF. The chain uses TRBV3-1 and TRBJ2-1; D uncertain. V gave up 1 base and J gave up 2 bases, with 9 bases separating them. The CDR3 is made up of 15 amino acids. CDR1 is LGHDT and CDR2 is YNNKEL in the germline V gene (reference sequence).

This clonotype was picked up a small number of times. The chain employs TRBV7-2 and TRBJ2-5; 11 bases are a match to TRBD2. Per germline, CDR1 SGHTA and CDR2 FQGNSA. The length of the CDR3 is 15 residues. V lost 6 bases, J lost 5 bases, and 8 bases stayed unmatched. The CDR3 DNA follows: TGTGCCAGCAGGAGTAGCGGGGGGGCCGATGAGACCCAGTACTTC. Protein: CASRSSGGADETQYF.